This T cell receptor (beta chain) was sequenced for a study of graft-versus-host responses after intestinal transplantation. Study-level background: The study gave all recipients anti-thymocyte globulin induction, then tacrolimus and steroids for 2 to 3 years.

Whole-study results and caveats: In recipient marrow, GvH clones were found, and some appeared first in ileum or blood. Graft-versus-host to host-versus-graft clonal ratios in allografts were high in patients with graft-donor T cell macrochimerism.

As for this clone: Its cognate antigen is unknown. This sample also contains other DNA sequences that code for the same CDR3.

The CDR3 spans 18 residues. Germline V gives CDR1 SEHNR, CDR2 FQNEAQ (reference sequence). With 6 bases removed from V and 5 bases from J, the gap between germline ends came to 25 bases. Assay: immunoSEQ multiplex PCR; the TCRdb copy retains only in-frame clones and omits some. This table has tens of thousands of clones, around nine tenths appearing once. The starting material was PBMCs, obtained approximately four months after intestinal transplantation. This clonotype originated in a human patient who received an intestinal transplant, so some T cells may come from the graft donor. The chain couples TRBV7-9 to TRBJ1-4, with D hard to call. The CDR3 is CASSSLVGKGELNEKLFF. Written as DNA, the CDR3 is TGTGCCAGCAGTAGCCTGGTGGGGAAGGGAGAGCTGAATGAAAAACTGTTTTTT.